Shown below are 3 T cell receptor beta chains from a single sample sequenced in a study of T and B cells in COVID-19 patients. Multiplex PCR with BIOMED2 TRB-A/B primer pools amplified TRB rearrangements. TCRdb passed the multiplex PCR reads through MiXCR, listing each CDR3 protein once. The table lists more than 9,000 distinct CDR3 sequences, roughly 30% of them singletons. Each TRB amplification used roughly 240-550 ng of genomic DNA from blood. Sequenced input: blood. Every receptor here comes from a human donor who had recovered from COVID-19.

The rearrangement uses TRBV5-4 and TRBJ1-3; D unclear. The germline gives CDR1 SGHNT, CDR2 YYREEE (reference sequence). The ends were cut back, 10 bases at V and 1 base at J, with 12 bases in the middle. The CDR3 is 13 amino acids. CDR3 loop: CAGSVDSGNTIYF. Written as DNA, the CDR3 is TGTGCCGGATCAGTGGATTCTGGAAACACCATATATTTT.

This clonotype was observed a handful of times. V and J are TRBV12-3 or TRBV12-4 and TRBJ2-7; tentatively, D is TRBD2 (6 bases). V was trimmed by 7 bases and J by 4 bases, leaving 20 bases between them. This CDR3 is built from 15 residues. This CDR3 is CASNSLEGFMYEQYF. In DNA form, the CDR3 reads TGTGCCAGCAACTCGTTGGAGGGCTTCATGTACGAGCAGTACTTC.

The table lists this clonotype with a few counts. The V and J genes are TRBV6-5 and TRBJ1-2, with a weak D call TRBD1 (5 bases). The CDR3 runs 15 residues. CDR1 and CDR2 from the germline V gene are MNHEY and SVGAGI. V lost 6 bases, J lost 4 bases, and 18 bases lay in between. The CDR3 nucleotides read TGTGCCAGCAGCACCGGGGAGGGGCTGGTCTATGGCTACACCTTC. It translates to CASSTGEGLVYGYTF.